This T cell receptor beta chain was documented in a study of regulatory T cells in long-lasting Graves disease. Assembly of TCR beta libraries relied on iRepertoire HTBI primers together with Arm-PCR of CDR3 regions. TCRdb itself ran the multiplex PCR reads through MiXCR, one entry per CDR3 protein. This sample has about 470,000 distinct CDR3 sequences, with roughly 16% found just once. CDR1 is MNHEY, CDR2 SMNVEV, per germline (reference sequence). The ends were cut back, 4 bases at V and 3 bases at J, with 13 bases in the middle. The CDR3 spans 14 residues. This clonotype was counted ten times or more. The time point: newly diagnosed GD, antithyroid drugs for less than 3 months. Making the TCR library involved RNA that had been extracted from PBMCs. These same records also appear under a second study, on T cells in Graves' hyperthyroidism and ophthalmopathy.

Sequences were derived from peripheral blood mononuclear cells (PBMCs), sampled at new diagnosis, from a patient treated with antithyroid drugs. This TCR derives from a man in his forties or fifties with Graves disease. The J gene is TRBJ2-7, the V gene TRBV27, with no clear D. The DNA of the CDR3 is TGTGCCAGCAGTTCCCAGGACCGCAACTACGAGCAGTACTTC. Protein product: CASSSQDRNYEQYF.